These 11 T cell receptor beta chains share one sample of origin, sequenced in a study of T cells in Graves' hyperthyroidism and ophthalmopathy (dated by TCRdb to about 2019). The protocol used for the library was multiplex PCR. The instrument given in TCRdb is Illumina HiSeq 2000. The TCR beta CDR3 regions were amplified from the RNA transcripts. The first round of RT-PCR for the TCR CDR3 was performed with the HTBI primer set and the Qiagen OneStep RT-PCR kit. TCRdb trimmed the raw reads at Q25, called clones with MiXCR and kept productive beta chains. Each entry merges the rows of one CDR3 protein and shows their most common DNA and genes. Across this sample there are 500,000 or so distinct CDR3 sequences, with roughly a sixth seen only once. Roughly 18% of the sample goes to the ten largest clones. Sequenced sample: blood. The source is a woman between 18 and 29 years old with Graves' ophthalmopathy.

The sample holds many counts of this clonotype. This chain links TRBV28 with TRBJ2-7; TRBD2 agrees at 8 bases. The CDR3 sequence is 18 residues long. CDR1 and CDR2 from the germline V gene are MDHEN and SYDVKM. Trimming at V came to 6 bases and at J to 2 bases, leaving 18 bases not matched to a gene. In DNA, the CDR3 is TGTGCCAGCAGCACTTACGGACCGGGAGGGGGTCTGCCCTACGAGCAGTACTTC. This codes for CASSTYGPGGGLPYEQYF. The full variable domain, with the rest looked up from reference TRBV28 and TRBJ2-7, is DVKVTQSSRYLVKRTGEKVFLECVQDMDHENMFWYRQDPGLGLRLIYFSYDVKMKEKGDIPEGYSVSREKKERFSLILESASTNQTSMYLCASSTYGPGGGLPYEQYFGPGTRLTVT.

This clonotype was counted at least ten times. The V and J genes are TRBV20-1 and TRBJ2-7; 14 bases agree with TRBD2. Germline V gene sequence: CDR1 DFQATT, CDR2 SNEGSKA (reference sequence). Germline trimming cut 1 base from V and 2 bases from J; bases unmatched to any gene: 7. There are 17 residues in the CDR3. The CDR3 nucleotides are TGCAGTGCTAGAGCCGGGACTAGCGGGGGTCTCGCCTACGAGCAGTACTTC. As protein: CSARAGTSGGLAYEQYF.

In its sample, this clonotype was seen once. This chain connects TRBV7-9 to TRBJ1-4; possibly TRBD1 for D (5 bases). In germline, CDR1 is SEHNR, CDR2 FQNEAQ (reference sequence). V was shortened by 6 bases and J by 3 bases, with 14 bases between the two germline ends. The CDR3 is 15 residues long. CDR3 bases: TGTGCCAGCAGGGATACAGGTTCACCTAATGAAAAACTGTTTTTT. This encodes CASRDTGSPNEKLFF.

This clonotype came up many times. V usage is TRBV6-1 and J usage is TRBJ2-3; TRBD2 matches at 11 bases. Germline CDR1 and CDR2: MNHNS and SASEGT. This CDR3 has 16 residues. The trim removed 6 bases at V and 3 bases at J, leaving 8 bases unmatched. The CDR3 sequence is CASSSSIAGGTDTQYF. CDR3 DNA sequence: TGTGCCAGCAGCTCAAGTATAGCGGGGGGGACAGATACGCAGTATTTT.

This clonotype occurred many times. The J gene is TRBJ1-3, the V gene TRBV3-1; no clear D. Germline values: CDR1 LGHDT, CDR2 YNNKEL (reference sequence). V was clipped by 0 bases and J by 0 bases, with 12 bases between them. This CDR3 contains 17 residues. CDR3: CASSQDPGGISGNTIYF. CDR3 DNA: TGTGCCAGCAGCCAAGATCCAGGAGGGATCTCTGGAAACACCATATATTTT.

The chain carries TRBV19 and TRBJ1-4, with D uncertain. From germline, CDR1 is LNHDA and CDR2 SQIVND (reference sequence). V gave up 0 bases and J gave up 4 bases, with 6 bases separating them. The CDR3 extends over 14 amino acids. For the CDR3, the DNA is TGTGCCAGTAGTATAGAGCGGTTTAATGAAAAACTGTTTTTT. Its protein is CASSIERFNEKLFF.

This clonotype came up many times. The V gene is TRBV2, the J gene TRBJ2-1; no clear D gene. CDR3 length equals 13 residues. V lost 8 bases and J 0 bases, leaving 8 bases between the germline ends. Germline V gene sequence: CDR1 SNHLY, CDR2 FYNNEI. CDR3 loop: CASDGDSYNEQFF. The CDR3 DNA reads TGTGCCAGCGACGGCGACTCCTACAATGAGCAGTTCTTC.

The chain combines TRBV15 with TRBJ1-4; unclear D gene. CDR3 length: 16 residues. Trimming removed 1 base from V and 6 bases from J, with 15 bases in between. Germline loops: CDR1 LNHNV, CDR2 YYDKDF (reference sequence). The CDR3 protein is CATSRVPGGWDEKLFF. CDR3 nucleotide sequence: TGTGCCACCAGCAGAGTACCGGGAGGGTGGGATGAAAAACTGTTTTTT.

This clonotype came up a few times. The V call is TRBV28, the J call TRBJ1-5; D gene uncertain. CDR3 length: 14 residues. Per the germline V gene, CDR1 is MDHEN and CDR2 is SYDVKM. With 4 bases removed from V and 4 bases from J, the gap between germline ends came to 11 bases. CDR3 DNA sequence: TGTGCCAGCAGTTGGAAAAAGCCTAATCAGCCCCAGCATTTT. As protein: CASSWKKPNQPQHF.

This clonotype was counted many times. The rearrangement uses TRBV30 and TRBJ2-3; maybe TRBD2 (5 bases). CDR1 and CDR2 from the germline V gene are GTSNPN and SVGIG (reference sequence). The length of the CDR3 is 13 residues. Between the trimmed V and J ends, which lost 7 bases and 0 bases, there was a span of 11 bases. The CDR3 here is CASGRKSTDTQYF. CDR3 coding DNA: TGTGCCTCGGGAAGGAAGAGCACAGATACGCAGTATTTT.

This chain uses TRBV7-2 with TRBJ1-5; D remains unclear. V dropped 3 bases and J dropped 4 bases, with 16 bases sitting between them. The CDR3 sequence is 16 residues long. The germline gives CDR1 SGHTA, CDR2 FQGNSA. The CDR3 loop reads CASSFGSSRGNQPQHF. In DNA form, the CDR3 reads TGTGCCAGCAGCTTCGGCAGCTCAAGAGGGAATCAGCCCCAGCATTTT.